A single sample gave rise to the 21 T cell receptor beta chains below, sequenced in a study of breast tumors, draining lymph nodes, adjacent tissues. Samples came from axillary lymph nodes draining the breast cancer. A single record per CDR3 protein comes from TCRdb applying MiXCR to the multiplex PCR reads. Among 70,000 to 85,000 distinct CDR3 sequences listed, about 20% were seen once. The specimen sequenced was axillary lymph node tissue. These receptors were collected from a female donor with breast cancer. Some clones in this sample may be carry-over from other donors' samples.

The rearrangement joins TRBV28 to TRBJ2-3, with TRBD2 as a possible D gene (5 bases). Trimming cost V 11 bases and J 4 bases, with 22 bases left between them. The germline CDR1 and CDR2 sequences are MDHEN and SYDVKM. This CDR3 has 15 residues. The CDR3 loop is CAGGRGGFGADTQYF. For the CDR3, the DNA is TGTGCCGGTGGACGCGGCGGGTTCGGGGCAGATACGCAGTATTTT.

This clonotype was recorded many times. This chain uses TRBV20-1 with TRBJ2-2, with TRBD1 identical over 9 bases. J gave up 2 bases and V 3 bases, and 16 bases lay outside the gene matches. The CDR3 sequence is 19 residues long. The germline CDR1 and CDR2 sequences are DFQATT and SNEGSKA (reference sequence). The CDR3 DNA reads TGCAGTGCTAGCCCCCGGGACAGGGTTGACTTCTCAAACACCGGGGAGCTGTTTTTT. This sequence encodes CSASPRDRVDFSNTGELFF.

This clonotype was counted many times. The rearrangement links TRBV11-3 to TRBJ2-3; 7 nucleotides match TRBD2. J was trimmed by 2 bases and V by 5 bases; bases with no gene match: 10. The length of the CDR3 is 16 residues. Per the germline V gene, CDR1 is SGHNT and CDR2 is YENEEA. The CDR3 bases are TGTGCCAGCAGCCAACTCGGGGGAGGGGTCACAGATACGCAGTATTTT. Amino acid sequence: CASSQLGGGVTDTQYF.

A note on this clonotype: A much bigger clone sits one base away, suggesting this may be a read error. The chain's CDR3 is CASSQNRGSYNEQLF. Here the CDR3 DNA reads TGTGCCAGCAGTCAAAACAGGGGATCCTACAATGAGCAGCTCTTC. V and J are TRBV12-3 or TRBV12-4 and TRBJ2-1; the match to TRBD1 covers 7 bases. There are 15 residues in the CDR3.

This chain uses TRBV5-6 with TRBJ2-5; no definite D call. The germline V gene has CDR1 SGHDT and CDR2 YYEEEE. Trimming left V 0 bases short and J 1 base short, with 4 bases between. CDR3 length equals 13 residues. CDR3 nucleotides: TGTGCCAGCAGCTTGGGTTTCCAAGAGACCCAGTACTTC. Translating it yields CASSLGFQETQYF.

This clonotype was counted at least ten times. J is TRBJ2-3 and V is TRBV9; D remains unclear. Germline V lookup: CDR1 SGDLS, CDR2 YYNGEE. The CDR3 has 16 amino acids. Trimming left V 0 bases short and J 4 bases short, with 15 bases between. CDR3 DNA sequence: TGTGCCAGCAGCGTAGACACAGCAGTGGATCCAGATACGCAGTATTTT. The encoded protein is CASSVDTAVDPDTQYF.

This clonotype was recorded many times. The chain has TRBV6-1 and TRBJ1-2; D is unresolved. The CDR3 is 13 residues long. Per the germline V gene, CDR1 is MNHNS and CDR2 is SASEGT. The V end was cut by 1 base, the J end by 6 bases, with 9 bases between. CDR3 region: CASSEVLRDGYTF. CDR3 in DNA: TGTGCCAGCAGTGAAGTACTACGTGATGGCTACACCTTC.

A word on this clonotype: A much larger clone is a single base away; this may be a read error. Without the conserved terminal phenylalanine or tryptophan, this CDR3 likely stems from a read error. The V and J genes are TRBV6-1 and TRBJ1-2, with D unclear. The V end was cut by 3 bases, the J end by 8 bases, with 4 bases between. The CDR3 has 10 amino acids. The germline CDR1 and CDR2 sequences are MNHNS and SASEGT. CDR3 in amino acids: CASSEAGYTS. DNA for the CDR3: TGTGCCAGCAGTGAGGCCGGCTACACCTCC.

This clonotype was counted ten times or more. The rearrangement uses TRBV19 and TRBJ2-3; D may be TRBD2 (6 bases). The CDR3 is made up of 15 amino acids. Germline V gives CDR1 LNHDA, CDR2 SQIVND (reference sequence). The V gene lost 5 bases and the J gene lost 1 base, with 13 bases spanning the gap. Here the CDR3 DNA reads TGTGCCAGTAGTGATGAGGGACTGGGCACAGATACGCAGTATTTT. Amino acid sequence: CASSDEGLGTDTQYF.

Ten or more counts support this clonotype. As DNA, the CDR3 is TGTGCCAGCAGTGAACAGTTTGAGACCCAGTACTTC. This gives the protein CASSEQFETQYF. The chain combines TRBV6-1 with TRBJ2-5; D is unclear. The germline V gene has CDR1 MNHNS and CDR2 SASEGT. The CDR3 sequence is 12 residues long. Trimming cost V 2 bases and J 5 bases, with 6 bases left between them.

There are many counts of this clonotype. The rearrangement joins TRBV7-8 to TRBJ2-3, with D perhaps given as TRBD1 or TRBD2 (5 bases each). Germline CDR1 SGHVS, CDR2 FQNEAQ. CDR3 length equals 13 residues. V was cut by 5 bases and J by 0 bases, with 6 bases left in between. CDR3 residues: CASSRDSTDTQYF. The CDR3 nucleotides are TGTGCCAGCAGCCGGGACAGCACAGATACGCAGTATTTT.

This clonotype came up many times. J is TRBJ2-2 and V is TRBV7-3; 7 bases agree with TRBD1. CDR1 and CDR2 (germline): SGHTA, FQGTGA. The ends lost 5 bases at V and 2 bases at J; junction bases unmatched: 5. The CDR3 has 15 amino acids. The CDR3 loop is CASSPGGLNTGELFF. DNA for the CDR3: TGTGCCAGCAGCCCAGGGGGATTAAACACCGGGGAGCTGTTTTTT.

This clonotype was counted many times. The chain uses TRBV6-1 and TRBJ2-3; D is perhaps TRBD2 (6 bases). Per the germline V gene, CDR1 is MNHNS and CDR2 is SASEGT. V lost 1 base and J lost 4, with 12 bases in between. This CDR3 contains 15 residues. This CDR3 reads CASSEGLGIADTQYF. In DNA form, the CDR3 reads TGTGCCAGCAGTGAAGGACTAGGTATCGCAGATACGCAGTATTTT.

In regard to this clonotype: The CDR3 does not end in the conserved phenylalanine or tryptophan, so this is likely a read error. CDR3 in DNA: TGCGCCAGCAGCCGAGGGGGATCCCACGAGCAGTACTCC. The encoded protein is CASSRGGSHEQYS. The rearrangement uses TRBV4-1 and TRBJ2-7; D might be TRBD1 (6 bases). Trimming pared 4 bases from V and 5 bases from J, leaving 12 bases between. The germline gives CDR1 MGHRA, CDR2 YSYEKL. The CDR3 has 13 amino acids.

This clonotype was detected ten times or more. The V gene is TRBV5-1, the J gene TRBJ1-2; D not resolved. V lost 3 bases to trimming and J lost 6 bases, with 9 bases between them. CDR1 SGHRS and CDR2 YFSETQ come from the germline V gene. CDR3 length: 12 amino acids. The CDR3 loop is CASSSGVDGYTF. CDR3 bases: TGCGCCAGCAGCTCCGGGGTTGATGGCTACACCTTC.

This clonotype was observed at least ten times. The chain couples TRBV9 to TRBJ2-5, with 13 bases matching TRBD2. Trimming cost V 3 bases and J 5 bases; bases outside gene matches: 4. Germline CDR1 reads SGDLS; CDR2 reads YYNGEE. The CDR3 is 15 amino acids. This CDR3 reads CASSAGLAGAETQYF. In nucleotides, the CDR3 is TGTGCCAGCAGCGCCGGACTAGCGGGAGCTGAGACCCAGTACTTC. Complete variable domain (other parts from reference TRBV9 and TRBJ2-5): DSGVTQTPKHLITATGQRVTLRCSPRSGDLSVYWYQQSLDQGLQFLIQYYNGEERAKGNILERFSAQQFPDLHSELNLSSLELGDSALYFCASSAGLAGAETQYFGPGTRLLVL.

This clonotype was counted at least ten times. CDR3 nucleotide sequence: TGCAGTGCTAGGGCGGACAATCGTGGCTACACCTTC. Protein: CSARADNRGYTF. The J gene is TRBJ1-2, the V gene TRBV20-1; D possibly corresponds to TRBD1 (5 bases). Deletions cut 3 bases from V and 7 bases from J, with 12 bases between. Germline V gene sequence: CDR1 DFQATT, CDR2 SNEGSKA (reference sequence). CDR3 length: 12 amino acids.

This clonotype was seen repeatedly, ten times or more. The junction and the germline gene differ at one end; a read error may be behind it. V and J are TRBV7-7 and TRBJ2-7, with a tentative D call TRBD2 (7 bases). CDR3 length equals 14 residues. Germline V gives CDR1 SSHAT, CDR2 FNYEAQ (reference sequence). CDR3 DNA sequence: TGTGCTAGCAGCCTGGGACACGGGGGGTACGAGCAGTACTTC. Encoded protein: CASSLGHGGYEQYF.

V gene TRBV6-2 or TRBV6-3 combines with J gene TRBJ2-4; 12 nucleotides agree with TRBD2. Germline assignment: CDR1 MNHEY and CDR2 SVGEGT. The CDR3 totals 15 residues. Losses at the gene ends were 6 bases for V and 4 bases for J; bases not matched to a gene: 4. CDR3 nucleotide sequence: TGTGCCAGCAGACGGACTAGCGGGAAAAAAAACATTCAGTACTTC. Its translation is CASRRTSGKKNIQYF.

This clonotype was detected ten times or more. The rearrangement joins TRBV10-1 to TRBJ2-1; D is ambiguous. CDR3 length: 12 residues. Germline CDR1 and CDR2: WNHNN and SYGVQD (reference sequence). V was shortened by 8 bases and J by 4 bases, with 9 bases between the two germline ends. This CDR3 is CASQRLYNEQFF. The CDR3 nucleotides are TGCGCCAGCCAACGACTGTACAATGAGCAGTTCTTC.

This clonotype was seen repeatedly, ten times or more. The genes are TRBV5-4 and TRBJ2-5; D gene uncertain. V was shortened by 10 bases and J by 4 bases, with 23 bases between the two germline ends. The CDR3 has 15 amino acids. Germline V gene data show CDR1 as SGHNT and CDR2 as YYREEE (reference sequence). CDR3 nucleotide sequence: TGTGCCGCCAGCAGTTTTACCCTTAGCCCAGAGACCCAGTACTTC. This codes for CAASSFTLSPETQYF.